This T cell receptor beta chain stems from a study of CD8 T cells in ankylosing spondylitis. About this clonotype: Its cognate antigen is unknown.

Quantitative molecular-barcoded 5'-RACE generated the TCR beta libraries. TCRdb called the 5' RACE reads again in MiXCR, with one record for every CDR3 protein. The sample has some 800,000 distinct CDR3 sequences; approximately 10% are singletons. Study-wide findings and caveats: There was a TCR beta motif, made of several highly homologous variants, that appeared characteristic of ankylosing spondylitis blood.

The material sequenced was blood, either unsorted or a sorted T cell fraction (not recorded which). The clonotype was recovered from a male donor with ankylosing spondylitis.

The chain's CDR3 is CASSQEGQGGSTGELFF. DNA for the CDR3: TGTGCCAGCAGCCAAGAAGGGCAGGGGGGGTCCACCGGGGAGCTGTTTTTT. This chain uses TRBV4-2 with TRBJ2-2, with D perhaps TRBD1 or TRBD2 (7 bases each). This CDR3 is 17 amino acids long. Germline CDR1 and CDR2: LGHNA and YNFKEQ. The V gene lost 0 bases and the J gene lost 4 bases, with 15 bases spanning the gap.